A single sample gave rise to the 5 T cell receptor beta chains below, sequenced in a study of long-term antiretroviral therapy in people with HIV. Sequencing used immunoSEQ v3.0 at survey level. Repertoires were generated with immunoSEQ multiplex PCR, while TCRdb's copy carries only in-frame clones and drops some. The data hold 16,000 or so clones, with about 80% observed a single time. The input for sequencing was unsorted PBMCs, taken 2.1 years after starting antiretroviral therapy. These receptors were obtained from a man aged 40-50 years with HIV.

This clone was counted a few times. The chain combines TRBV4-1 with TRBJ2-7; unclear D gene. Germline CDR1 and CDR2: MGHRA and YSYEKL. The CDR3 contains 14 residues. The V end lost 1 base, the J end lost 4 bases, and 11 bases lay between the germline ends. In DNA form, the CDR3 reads TGCGCCAGCAGCCAAGGCTTCGGCGCGTACGAGCAGTACTTC. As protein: CASSQGFGAYEQYF.

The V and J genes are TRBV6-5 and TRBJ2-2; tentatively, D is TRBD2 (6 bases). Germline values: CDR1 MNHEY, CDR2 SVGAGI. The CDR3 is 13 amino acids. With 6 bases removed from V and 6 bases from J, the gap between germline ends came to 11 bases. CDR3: CASRLGGAGELFF. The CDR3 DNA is TGTGCCAGCAGACTCGGAGGGGCCGGGGAGCTGTTTTTT.

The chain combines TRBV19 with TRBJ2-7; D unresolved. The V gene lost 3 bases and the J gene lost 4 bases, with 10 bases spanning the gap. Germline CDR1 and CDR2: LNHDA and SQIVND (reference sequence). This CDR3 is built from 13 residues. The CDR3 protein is CASSIGAAYEQYF. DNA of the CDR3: TGTGCCAGTAGTATCGGAGCTGCTTACGAGCAGTACTTC.

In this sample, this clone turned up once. CDR3 sequence: CASSLGYYERLSEQYF. The CDR3, as DNA: TGTGCCAGCAGCTTAGGCTACTACGAGAGGTTGTCCGAGCAGTACTTC. This sequence joins TRBV13 and TRBJ2-5, with no clear D. The J call may be incorrect, as the DNA end agrees better with TRBJ2-7. This CDR3 has 16 residues. CDR1 PRHDT and CDR2 FYEKMQ come from the germline V gene (reference sequence).

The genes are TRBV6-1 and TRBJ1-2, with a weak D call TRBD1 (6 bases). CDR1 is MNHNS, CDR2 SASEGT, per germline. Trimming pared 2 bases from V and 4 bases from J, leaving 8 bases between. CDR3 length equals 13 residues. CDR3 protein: CASSERGGYGYTF. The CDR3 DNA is TGTGCCAGCAGTGAACGAGGGGGCTATGGCTACACCTTC.